Following are 6 T cell receptor beta chains from one sample sequenced in a study of blood T cell repertoires in COVID-19. Sequencing used immunoSEQ multiplex PCR; TCRdb keeps in-frame clones, though not all of them. This sample has roughly 90,000 clones, with around 90% found just once. What was sequenced was peripheral blood. The source is a man aged 35-49 years with acute or convalescent COVID-19.

The V call is TRBV3-1 (or the pseudogene TRBV3-2), the J call TRBJ2-3; 8 nucleotides align to TRBD2. With 0 bases clipped from V and 1 base from J, the junction kept 6 bases outside the gene matches. Germline loops: CDR1 LGHDT, CDR2 YNNKEL (reference sequence). The CDR3 consists of 17 residues. The CDR3 here is CASSQEWREAGTDTQYF. In nucleotides, the CDR3 is TGTGCCAGCAGCCAAGAATGGCGGGAGGCTGGCACAGATACGCAGTATTTT.

This chain links TRBV11-2 with TRBJ2-3, with a tentative D call TRBD1 (5 bases). Germline CDR1 is SGHAT and CDR2 is FQNNGV. V was shortened by 1 base and J by 5 bases, with 10 bases between the two germline ends. This CDR3 is 14 amino acids long. Written as DNA, the CDR3 is TGTGCCAGCAGCTTAGTCGACAGAAGAGATACGCAGTATTTT. Translation: CASSLVDRRDTQYF. The whole variable domain, remainder taken from reference TRBV11-2 and TRBJ2-3, is EAGVAQSPRYKIIEKRQSVAFWCNPISGHATLYWYQQILGQGPKLLIQFQNNGVVDDSQLPKDRFSAERLKGVDSTLKIQPAKLEDSAVYLCASSLVDRRDTQYFGPGTRLTVL.

The rearrangement links TRBV6-5 to TRBJ1-6, with TRBD1 as a possible D gene (6 bases). CDR3 length: 14 amino acids. Per the germline V gene, CDR1 is MNHEY and CDR2 is SVGAGI. V was cut by 6 bases and J by 5 bases, with 11 bases left in between. For the CDR3, the DNA is TGTGCCAGCAGGGGGACACCCAATAATTCACCCCTCCACTTT. Its translation is CASRGTPNNSPLHF.

This chain uses TRBV6-1 with TRBJ2-4; D gene ambiguous. Per the germline V gene, CDR1 is MNHNS and CDR2 is SASEGT. V lost 0 bases, J lost 2 bases, and 8 bases lay in between. The CDR3 has 15 residues. The CDR3 bases are TGTGCCAGCAGTGAAGCGTCAGTAACCAAAAACATTCAGTACTTC. Translated: CASSEASVTKNIQYF.

The chain uses TRBV19 and TRBJ1-1; TRBD1 aligns across 7 bases. The CDR3 has 14 amino acids. With 5 bases clipped from V and 10 bases from J, the junction kept 13 bases outside the gene matches. CDR1 is LNHDA and CDR2 is SQIVND in the germline V gene (reference sequence). The CDR3 reads CASSPRDREWGAFF. In nucleotides, the CDR3 is TGTGCCAGTAGTCCAAGAGACAGGGAATGGGGAGCTTTCTTT. Full variable domain (remainder filled in from reference TRBV19 and TRBJ1-1): DGGITQSPKYLFRKEGQNVTLSCEQNLNHDAMYWYRQDPGQGLRLIYYSQIVNDFQKGDIAEGYSVSREKKESFPLTVTSAQKNPTAFYLCASSPRDREWGAFFGQGTRLTVV.

The gene calls are TRBV4-3 and TRBJ2-7; TRBD2 matches 10 bases. The CDR3 spans 15 residues. V lost 3 bases, J lost 1 base, and 3 bases stayed unmatched. In germline, CDR1 is LGHNA, CDR2 YSLEER. CDR3 nucleotides: TGCGCCAGCAGCCAGTGGACTAGCGGTTCCTACGAGCAGTACTTC. It codes for CASSQWTSGSYEQYF.